One and the same sample provided the 14 T cell receptor beta chains below, sequenced in a study of identical twins. Each CDR3 protein is one row after TCRdb ran MiXCR on the 5' RACE reads. The data hold around 680,000 distinct CDR3 sequences, with 8.5% to 9.5% observed a single time. These data are also associated with another study on yellow fever vaccine responses in identical twins.

Sequenced sample: PBMCs. The receptors shown here come from a woman between 18 and 30 years old in good health.

This clonotype was observed a few times. J is TRBJ2-3 and V is TRBV2; D uncertain. The length of the CDR3 is 14 residues. The germline V and J ends were trimmed by 3 bases and 4 bases, with 11 bases remaining between them. CDR1 SNHLY and CDR2 FYNNEI come from the germline V gene. CDR3 sequence reads: CASSDRRASDTQYF. CDR3 DNA: TGTGCCAGCAGTGATCGAAGAGCGTCAGATACGCAGTATTTT.

This clonotype has more than one count but fewer than ten. The CDR3 region is CASSQATGGEVLNEFF. CDR3 DNA sequence: TGTGCCAGCAGCCAAGCTACAGGGGGCGAAGTGTTGAATGAATTCTTC. The chain joins TRBV14 to TRBJ2-1; 9 bases map to TRBD1. The CDR3 spans 16 residues. Germline V CDR1 and CDR2: SGHDN, FVKESK. V shed 1 base, J shed 16 bases, and the junction held 17 bases outside the gene matches. The whole variable domain, filled in from reference TRBV14 and TRBJ2-1, reads EAGVTQFPSHSVIEKGQTVTLRCDPISGHDNLYWYRRVMGKEIKFLLHFVKESKQDESGMPNNRFLAERTGGTYSTLKVQPAELEDSGVYFCASSQATGGEVLNEFFGPGTRLTVL.

This clonotype turned up a few times. This rearrangement joins TRBV6-1 to TRBJ2-1; 7 bases agree with TRBD2. Unmatched junction bases numbered 4, after V lost 4 bases and J lost 4 bases. Germline assignment: CDR1 MNHNS and CDR2 SASEGT. There are 14 residues in the CDR3. The CDR3 DNA is TGTGCCAGCAGTGGGGGGGGGAAGTACAATGAGCAGTTCTTC. Amino acids: CASSGGGKYNEQFF.

This clonotype occurred a few times. The chain combines TRBV9 with TRBJ2-7, with D tentatively TRBD2 (5 bases). Trimming shortened V by 0 bases and J by 3 bases, and 10 bases separated the two germline ends. The CDR3 is 14 amino acids. Per the germline V gene, CDR1 is SGDLS and CDR2 is YYNGEE. The CDR3 DNA reads TGTGCCAGCAGCGTAGTTGGCGCGGGCTACGAGCAGTACTTC. It codes for CASSVVGAGYEQYF. Full variable domain (missing parts from reference TRBV9 and TRBJ2-7): DSGVTQTPKHLITATGQRVTLRCSPRSGDLSVYWYQQSLDQGLQFLIQYYNGEERAKGNILERFSAQQFPDLHSELNLSSLELGDSALYFCASSVVGAGYEQYFGPGTRLTVT.

This clonotype was found many times. The CDR3 coding sequence is TGTGCCAGCAGGGGCTTAACGGGACTGGAAGGGGAGCAGTACTTC. This translates into CASRGLTGLEGEQYF. This rearrangement joins TRBV27 to TRBJ2-7, with D maybe TRBD2 (6 bases). The CDR3 length is 15 residues. Per the germline V gene, CDR1 is MNHEY and CDR2 is SMNVEV (reference sequence). With 6 bases removed from V and 7 bases from J, the gap between germline ends came to 22 bases.

This rearrangement joins TRBV27 to TRBJ2-3; 12 positions match TRBD2. Germline trimming cut 1 base from V and 5 bases from J; bases unmatched to any gene: 13. Germline lookup yields CDR1 MNHEY and CDR2 SMNVEV (reference sequence). This CDR3 is 19 amino acids long. The DNA of the CDR3 is TGTGCCAGCAGTTTATTTCCGGCTAGCGGGGGGGCAGTAGGAGATACGCAGTATTTT. Its protein product is CASSLFPASGGAVGDTQYF.

This clonotype occurred many times. The chain is built from TRBV5-1 and TRBJ2-7; D is perhaps TRBD1 (6 bases). Trimming removed 7 bases at V and 2 bases at J, with 10 bases between. The CDR3 extends over 12 amino acids. Germline assignment: CDR1 SGHRS and CDR2 YFSETQ. Here the CDR3 reads CASQDRTYEQYF. Written as DNA, the CDR3 is TGCGCCAGCCAGGACAGAACCTACGAGCAGTACTTC. The complete variable domain, with remaining parts taken from reference TRBV5-1 and TRBJ2-7, reads KAGVTQTPRYLIKTRGQQVTLSCSPISGHRSVSWYQQTPGQGLQFLFEYFSETQRNKGNFPGRFSGRQFSNSRSEMNVSTLELGDSALYLCASQDRTYEQYFGPGTRLTVT.

This clonotype was seen at least ten times. This chain connects TRBV14 to TRBJ2-7; maybe TRBD2 (6 bases). The CDR3 contains 13 residues. The germline CDR1 and CDR2 sequences are SGHDN and FVKESK. The V gene lost 5 bases and the J gene lost 2 bases, with 10 bases spanning the gap. CDR3 in amino acids: CASSFRTTYEQYF. For the CDR3, the DNA is TGTGCCAGCAGCTTCCGGACTACCTACGAGCAGTACTTC.

J is TRBJ2-7 and V is TRBV7-2; D uncertain. The CDR3 totals 11 residues. Germline values: CDR1 SGHTA, CDR2 FQGNSA. Trimming stripped 5 bases from V and 6 bases from J, with 8 bases between. In nucleotides, the CDR3 is TGTGCCAGCAGCAGGGCAGCCGAGCAGTACTTC. Translating it yields CASSRAAEQYF. Complete variable domain (other parts from reference TRBV7-2 and TRBJ2-7): GAGVSQSPSNKVTEKGKDVELRCDPISGHTALYWYRQSLGQGLEFLIYFQGNSAPDKSGLPSDRFSAERTGGSVSTLTIQRTQQEDSAVYLCASSRAAEQYFGPGTRLTVT.

The chain employs TRBV15 and TRBJ2-1; D is unresolved. The germline gives CDR1 LNHNV, CDR2 YYDKDF (reference sequence). The CDR3 runs to 13 residues. V shed 0 bases and J shed 4 bases, with 4 bases lying between them. This CDR3 is CATSRDPYNEQFF. The CDR3 region has the DNA TGTGCCACCAGCAGAGACCCATACAATGAGCAGTTCTTC. Based on the CDR3 plus reference TRBV15 and TRBJ2-1, the full variable domain is DAMVIQNPRYQVTQFGKPVTLSCSQTLNHNVMYWYQQKSSQAPKLLFHYYDKDFNNEADTPDNFQSRRPNTSFCFLDIRSPGLGDTAMYLCATSRDPYNEQFFGPGTRLTVL.

The chain links TRBV6-1 to TRBJ2-7, with TRBD2 matching 10 bases. The CDR3 is 18 residues long. V was clipped by 6 bases and J by 6 bases; unmatched bases: 20. The germline gives CDR1 MNHNS, CDR2 SASEGT. The CDR3 nucleotides are TGTGCCAGCAGCCCCGTTGTGAGCGGGAGGGCTATCCTTGGCGAGCAGTACTTC. It specifies CASSPVVSGRAILGEQYF.

This clonotype was observed a few times. The chain has TRBV28 and TRBJ2-5; TRBD2 matches 8 bases. This CDR3 has 15 amino acids. The germline V gene encodes CDR1 MDHEN and CDR2 SYDVKM. J was trimmed by 4 bases and V by 4 bases; bases with no gene match: 8. CDR3 residues: CASSSPAGGGETQYF. The CDR3 DNA follows: TGTGCCAGCAGTTCCCCGGCGGGAGGCGGAGAGACCCAGTACTTC.

In its sample, this clonotype was seen many times. The chain joins TRBV5-1 to TRBJ1-3, with D hard to call. V was trimmed by 2 bases and J by 1 base, leaving 10 bases between them. Germline V gene data show CDR1 as SGHRS and CDR2 as YFSETQ. This CDR3 is 15 amino acids long. The CDR3 sequence: CASSFGLGSGNTIYF. DNA of the CDR3: TGCGCCAGCAGCTTTGGGCTTGGATCTGGAAACACCATATATTTT.

The sample holds a few counts of this clonotype. This sequence joins TRBV18 and TRBJ2-7, with D perhaps TRBD1 or TRBD2 (7 bases each). Deletions cut 3 bases from V and 2 bases from J, with 14 bases between. The CDR3 sequence is 15 residues long. Germline V gives CDR1 KGHSH, CDR2 LQKENI. CDR3 coding DNA: TGTGCCAGCTCACCGGTATCAGGGGGGGCCTACGAGCAGTACTTC. It codes for CASSPVSGGAYEQYF.